This TCR beta chain was observed in a study of glioma-infiltrating T cells after dendritic cell vaccination (dated by TCRdb to 2016 to 2018). Looking at the study overall: The cohort comprised around 15 glioblastoma patients from Phase I and II dendritic cell vaccination trials, 9 newly diagnosed and 6 with recurrent disease. Between the early 2000s and the early 2010s, the patients were given dendritic cell vaccination pulsed with autologous tumor lysate. The vaccine was prepared from monocyte-derived dendritic cells that were cultured for more than six days with IL-4 and GM-CSF and then pulsed overnight with autologous tumor lysate. Patients received three intradermal dendritic cell vaccine injections at biweekly intervals in the arm below the axilla. In glioblastoma patients vaccinated with dendritic cells, deep sequencing of TCR beta CDR3 regions served to measure the amount of tumor-infiltrating lymphocytes and to compare repertoires between tumor and blood. TCR sequencing metrics, including TIL content and tumor-blood repertoire overlap, were correlated with survival after dendritic cell vaccination.

This clone was counted a single time. There is no known antigen for this receptor. No clone much larger than this one lies a single base away; base qualities are absent. TCRB CDR3 regions were amplified from roughly 1.8 ug genomic DNA, or all available DNA if less, using the immunoSEQ assay. For multiplex PCR, 60 forward primers for TCR V beta segments and 13 reverse primers for J beta segments were used. To estimate reads per starting template, synthetic control templates were spiked into each sample at limiting dilution. The Illumina HiSeq System generated 87 bp sequencing reads. As for the authors' bioinformatics: PCR and sequencing errors were removed by a nearest neighbor algorithm that merged closely related sequences. TCR overlap was measured as the percentage of unique tumor TCR beta sequences that were also present in the peripheral blood of the same patient. The table was pulled from immuneACCESS by TCRdb, which kept in-frame rearrangements only. Such tables lose some clones; where checked, under half of the loss comes from unresolved V genes, and the rest has no known cause. For V, J and clone size, that table is used; D and trimming come from the DNA. The table for this sample lists roughly 90,000 clones; around 86% of them were counted only once. Of the sample, around a sixth falls within the top ten clones.

To be selected, patients needed enough residual fresh-frozen tumor tissue and more than two years of available survival data. None of the glioblastoma patients carried an isocitrate dehydrogenase mutation, although molecular status otherwise varied. PBMC were collected before vaccination, two weeks after the third vaccination, and at tumor progression if progression occurred. Genomic DNA was extracted with the Qiagen DNeasy Blood extraction Kit. Here is what the overall study found, with its caveats: The cohort was small and heterogeneous, and full blood and tumor sets were available for few patients, with initial-recurrent tumor pairs available for even fewer patients. The three-group TCR overlap response model was described as speculative and requiring prospective validation. TCR clonality showed no direct relationship with survival, which suggests that a diverse polyclonal response may be important. After dendritic cell vaccination, a higher estimated pretreatment TIL content predicted longer time to progression and overall survival.

CDR1 is given as GTSNPN and CDR2 as SVGIG, both from the germline V gene (reference sequence). The CDR3 goes from the cysteine to the phenylalanine over 16 residues. The retained sequence is limited to the CDR3, 48 bases, with the frame set at the first base. For this chain, trimming is 5 bases at the V end and 0 bases at the J end, and the number of junction bases without a gene match is 8. The receptor's source is a human donor with glioblastoma. The V gene is TRBV30 and the J gene is TRBJ2-2; TRBD2 fits 8 bases in the junction. The sequencing used blood, collected before dendritic cell vaccination. The CDR3 region: CAWASPGLANTGELFF. In nucleotides, the sequence is TGTGCCTGGGCCTCCCCGGGACTAGCGAACACCGGGGAGCTGTTTTTT. Extended through the reference TRBV30 and TRBJ2-2 proteins, this CDR3 yields the full variable domain: SQTIHQWPATLVQPVGSPLSLECTVEGTSNPNLYWYRQAAGRGLQLLFYSVGIGQISSEVPQNLSASRPQDRQFILSSKKLLLSDSGFYLCAWASPGLANTGELFFGEGSRLTVL.